These T cell receptor beta chains were read from a single sample in a study of molecular identifiers for immune sequencing clone quantification. TCRdb reprocessed the PCR reads with MiXCR, giving one entry per CDR3 protein. Of approximately 590,000 distinct CDR3 sequences listed, 25% are singletons. The sequenced sample consisted of naive CD8+ T cells from blood, with Jurkat cell RNA spiked in. The source is a human donor in good health. Some libraries in this study had Jurkat cell RNA spiked in. Both conserved end residues are part of each CDR3. Only some rows state a clone size, as once, few, many or a class for expanded clones.

TRBV5-4	many	TRBJ2-3	CASSLSTPSGTRTDTQYF
TRBV7-9	-	TRBJ2-1	CASSLLTSGHDNEQFF
TRBV5-8	-	TRBJ1-1	CASSFRDRGPRTEAFF
TRBV19	-	TRBJ2-1	CASSIGGVNTYNEQFF
TRBV20-1	many	TRBJ1-1	CSARMVAEAFF
TRBV27	many	TRBJ2-7	CASSLVTAGYLFEQYF
TRBV4-2	many	TRBJ1-5	CASSQETGTSQPQHF
TRBV19	many	TRBJ1-1	CASTISRTGGTEAFF
TRBV6-5	-	TRBJ2-1	CASGLTGGQSYNEQFF
TRBV6-6	many	TRBJ1-2	CASSRRGDRVDGYTF
TRBV19	-	TRBJ1-2	CASSFSGETYGYTF
TRBV4-3	-	TRBJ2-7	CASSQELHLAGGSYEQYF
TRBV14	-	TRBJ2-3	CASSQDIAGPAADTQYF
TRBV7-6	few	TRBJ2-1	CASSSGLNEQFF
TRBV6-2/TRBV6-3	many	TRBJ1-5	CASSYKLGINQPQHF
TRBV13	-	TRBJ1-2	CASSLGSALGYTF
TRBV6-5	-	TRBJ2-3	CASSKNSGRSTDTQYF
TRBV4-1	-	TRBJ2-7	CASSRSFQGSPNYEQYF
TRBV7-9	-	TRBJ2-1	CASSLAHAGVMYNEQFF
TRBV11-2	few	TRBJ2-1	CASSSGQYNDNEQFF
TRBV7-6	few	TRBJ2-3	CASSLDSGMGTDTQYF
TRBV30	many	TRBJ2-7	CAWSHRGYEQYF
TRBV20-1	few	TRBJ2-7	CSASQLGLAGEYEQYF
TRBV6-5	many	TRBJ2-5	CASRIRRLETQYF
TRBV28	-	TRBJ1-6	CASSLGAWNSPLHF
TRBV4-1	few	TRBJ1-1	CASSHTKTGGTEAFF
TRBV20-1	few	TRBJ2-2	CSARDGQTATLGTGELFF
TRBV19	-	TRBJ2-4	CASSPPGTAKSLAKNIQYF
TRBV19	few	TRBJ2-7	CASSATSGGAGEQYF
TRBV9	few	TRBJ2-7	CASSDFNDEQYF
TRBV29-1	-	TRBJ2-7	CSARLAGVVYEQYF
TRBV6-2/TRBV6-3	few	TRBJ1-2	CASTQPLTGKVADGYTF